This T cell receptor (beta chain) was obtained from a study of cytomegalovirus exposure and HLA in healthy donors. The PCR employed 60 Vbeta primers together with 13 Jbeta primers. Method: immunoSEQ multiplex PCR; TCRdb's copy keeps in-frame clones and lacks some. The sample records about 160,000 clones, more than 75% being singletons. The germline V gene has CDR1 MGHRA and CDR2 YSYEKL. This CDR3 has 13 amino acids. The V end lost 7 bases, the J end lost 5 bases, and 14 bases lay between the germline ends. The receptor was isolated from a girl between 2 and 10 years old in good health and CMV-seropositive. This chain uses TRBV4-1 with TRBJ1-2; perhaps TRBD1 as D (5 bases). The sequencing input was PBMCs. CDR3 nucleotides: TGCGCCAGCAAGGAAACAGGACGATATGGCTACACCTTC. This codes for CASKETGRYGYTF.